A single sample is the source of the 8 T cell receptor beta chains below, sequenced in a study of T cell repertoires in cytomegalovirus infection. TCRdb used MiXCR to reprocess the reads, holding one entry per CDR3 protein. This table has approximately 290,000 distinct CDR3 sequences, 20% to 30% appearing once. What was sequenced was PBMCs. The receptor set was obtained from a human donor in good health (CMV status not recorded). Some clones in this sample may be carry-over from other donors' samples.

This chain uses TRBV15 with TRBJ2-2; D remains ambiguous. This CDR3 is 13 amino acids long. From germline, CDR1 is LNHNV and CDR2 YYDKDF (reference sequence). V was cut by 5 bases and J by 4 bases, with 8 bases left in between. CDR3 sequence (DNA): TGTGCCACCAGCCTAAAGGTCACCGGGGAGCTGTTTTTT. Translated, it gives CATSLKVTGELFF.

This clonotype showed up just a few times. V gene TRBV2 combines with J gene TRBJ2-3; D gene ambiguous. Germline CDR1 is SNHLY and CDR2 is FYNNEI. V was cut by 3 bases and J by 0 bases, with 7 bases left in between. The CDR3 runs to 14 residues. The CDR3 DNA follows: TGTGCCAGCAGTGAGGCTTGGAGCACAGATACGCAGTATTTT. Its translation is CASSEAWSTDTQYF. Full variable domain (missing parts from reference TRBV2 and TRBJ2-3): EPEVTQTPSHQVTQMGQEVILRCVPISNHLYFYWYRQILGQKVEFLVSFYNNEISEKSEIFDDQFSVERPDGSNFTLKIRSTKLEDSAMYFCASSEAWSTDTQYFGPGTRLTVL.

V is TRBV20-1 and J is TRBJ2-2, with 11 positions matching TRBD2. Germline V gives CDR1 DFQATT, CDR2 SNEGSKA (reference sequence). Germline trimming cut 6 bases from V and 6 bases from J; bases unmatched to any gene: 9. CDR3 length equals 15 residues. The CDR3 DNA reads as TGCAGTGCCTCACTAGCGGGAGAGGGGGCCGGGGAGCTGTTTTTT. Translation: CSASLAGEGAGELFF.

The chain employs TRBV14 and TRBJ2-7; maybe TRBD2 (5 bases). CDR3 length equals 14 residues. The germline V and J ends were trimmed by 2 bases and 5 bases, with 13 bases remaining between them. The germline V gene encodes CDR1 SGHDN and CDR2 FVKESK. CDR3 nucleotides: TGTGCCAGCAGCCAACCGGGGAGTATCGACGAGCAGTACTTC. This codes for CASSQPGSIDEQYF.

This clonotype was found many times. The chain's CDR3 is CASSPRGGARAGELFF. The CDR3 coding sequence is TGTGCCAGCAGCCCCCGGGGGGGAGCACGGGCCGGGGAGCTGTTTTTT. This chain uses TRBV7-6 with TRBJ2-2; 8 positions match TRBD2. Per germline, CDR1 SGHVS and CDR2 FNYEAQ. V was clipped by 5 bases and J by 6 bases; unmatched bases: 11. The CDR3 covers 16 residues.

J is TRBJ2-3 and V is TRBV6-2 or TRBV6-3; D not resolved. The CDR3 loop spans 13 amino acids. The germline gives CDR1 MNHEY, CDR2 SVGEGT. V gave up 9 bases and J gave up 7 bases, with 17 bases separating them. The CDR3 sequence is CASRLIRGNTQYF. CDR3 in DNA: TGTGCCAGTCGACTCATCCGCGGAAATACGCAGTATTTT.

V gene TRBV7-2 combines with J gene TRBJ2-5, with no clear D. Germline lookup yields CDR1 SGHTA and CDR2 FQGNSA. The V gene lost 5 bases and the J gene lost 3 bases, with 10 bases spanning the gap. The CDR3 covers 13 residues. CDR3 coding DNA: TGTGCCAGCAGCCCATACATTGAAGAGACCCAGTACTTC. As protein: CASSPYIEETQYF.

The J gene is TRBJ2-1, the V gene TRBV7-2, with D unresolved. Germline CDR1 and CDR2: SGHTA and FQGNSA. This CDR3 has 13 residues. V was cut by 4 bases and J by 4 bases, with 8 bases left in between. Written as DNA, the CDR3 is TGTGCCAGCAGCTCCACGGAATACAATGAGCAGTTCTTC. This codes for CASSSTEYNEQFF.